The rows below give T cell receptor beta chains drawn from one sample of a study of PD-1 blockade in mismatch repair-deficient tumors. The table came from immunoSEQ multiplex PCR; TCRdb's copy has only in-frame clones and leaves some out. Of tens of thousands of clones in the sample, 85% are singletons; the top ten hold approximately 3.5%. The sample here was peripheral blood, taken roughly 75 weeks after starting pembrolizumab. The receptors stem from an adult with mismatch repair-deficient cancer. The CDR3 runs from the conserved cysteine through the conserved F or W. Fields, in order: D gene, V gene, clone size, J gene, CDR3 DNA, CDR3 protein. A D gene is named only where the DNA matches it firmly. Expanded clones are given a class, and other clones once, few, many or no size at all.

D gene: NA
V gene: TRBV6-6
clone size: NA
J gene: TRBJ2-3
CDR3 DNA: TGTGCCAGCAGTTACTCGGCGGGTAGCACAGATACGCAGTATTTT
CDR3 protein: CASSYSAGSTDTQYF

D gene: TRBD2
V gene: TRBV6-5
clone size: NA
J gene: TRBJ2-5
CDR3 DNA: TGTGCCAGCAGTTCGACTAGCGGGTACCAAGAGACCCAGTACTTC
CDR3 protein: CASSSTSGYQETQYF

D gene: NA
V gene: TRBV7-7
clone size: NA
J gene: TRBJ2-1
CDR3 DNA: TGTGCTAGCAGCTTAGGCGGGGCCAATGAGCAGTTCTTC
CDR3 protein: CASSLGGANEQFF

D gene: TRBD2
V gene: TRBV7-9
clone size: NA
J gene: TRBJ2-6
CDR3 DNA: TGTGCCAGCAGCACCGGGACTAGCGGCTCTGGGGCCAACGTCCTGACTTTC
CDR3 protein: CASSTGTSGSGANVLTF

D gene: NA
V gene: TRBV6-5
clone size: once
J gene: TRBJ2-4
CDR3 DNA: TGTGCCAGCAGTACCGCAGAGGGCCAAAACATTCAGTACTTC
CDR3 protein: CASSTAEGQNIQYF

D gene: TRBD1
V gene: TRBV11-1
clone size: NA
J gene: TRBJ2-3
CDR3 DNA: TGTGCCAGCAGTCGAGACAGGGGGCAAGATACGCAGTATTTT
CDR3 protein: CASSRDRGQDTQYF

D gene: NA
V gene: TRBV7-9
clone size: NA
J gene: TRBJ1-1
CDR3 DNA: TGTGCCAGCAGCTTCATCCCTCCAGGGGCGGGGAACACTGAAGCTTTCTTT
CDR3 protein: CASSFIPPGAGNTEAFF

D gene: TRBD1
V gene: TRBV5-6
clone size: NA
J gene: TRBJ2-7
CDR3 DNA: TGTGCCAGCACCGGATGGACAGGCTCCTACGAGCAGTACTTC
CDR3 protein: CASTGWTGSYEQYF

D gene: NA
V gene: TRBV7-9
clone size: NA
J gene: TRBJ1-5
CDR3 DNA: TGTGCCAGCAGCTTGGTCGGAACCAATCAGCCCCAGCATTTT
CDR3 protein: CASSLVGTNQPQHF

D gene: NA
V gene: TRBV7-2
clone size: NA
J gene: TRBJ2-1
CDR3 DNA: TGTGCCAGCAGCTTAGAGCCTCGGGACAATGAGCAGTTCTTC
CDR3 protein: CASSLEPRDNEQFF

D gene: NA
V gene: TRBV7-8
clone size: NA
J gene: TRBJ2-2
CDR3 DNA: TGTGCCAGCAGCTTAGTTTCCGGCTTGGGGACCGGGGAGCTGTTTTTT
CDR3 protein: CASSLVSGLGTGELFF

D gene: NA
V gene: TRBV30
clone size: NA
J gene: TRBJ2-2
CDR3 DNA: TGTGCCTGGAGTGTACTAGGGGCTCTTACCGGGGAGCTGTTTTTT
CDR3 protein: CAWSVLGALTGELFF

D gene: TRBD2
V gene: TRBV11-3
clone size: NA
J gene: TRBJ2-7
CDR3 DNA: TGTGCCAGCAGCCTCAACCTAGCGGGAGGGGGCGAGCAGTACTTC
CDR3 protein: CASSLNLAGGGEQYF

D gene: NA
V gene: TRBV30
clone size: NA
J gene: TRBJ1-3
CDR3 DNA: TGTGCCTGGAGTGTAACAGATCGCTCTGGAAACACCATATATTTT
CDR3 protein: CAWSVTDRSGNTIYF

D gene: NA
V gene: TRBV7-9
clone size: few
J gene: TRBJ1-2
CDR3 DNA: TGTGCCAGCAGCGACCGGGACGGCCCTAACTATGGCTACACCTTC
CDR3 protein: CASSDRDGPNYGYTF

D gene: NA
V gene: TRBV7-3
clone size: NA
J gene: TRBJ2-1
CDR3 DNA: TGTGCCAGCAGCATCCTAGGTGGCAATGAGCAGTTCTTC
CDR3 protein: CASSILGGNEQFF

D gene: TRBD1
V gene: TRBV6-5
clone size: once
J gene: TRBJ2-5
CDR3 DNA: TGTGCCAGCAGTTACAAACCAGGGGGCAGGGAGACCCAGTACTTC
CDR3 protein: CASSYKPGGRETQYF

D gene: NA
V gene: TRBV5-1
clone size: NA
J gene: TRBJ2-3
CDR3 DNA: TGCGCCAGCAGTTCCGGCACAGATACGCAGTATTTT
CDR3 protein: CASSSGTDTQYF

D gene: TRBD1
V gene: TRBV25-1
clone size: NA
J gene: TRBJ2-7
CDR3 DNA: TGTGCCAGCACTTCAACCCGACAGGGGGTATTCCACGAGCAGTACTTC
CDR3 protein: CASTSTRQGVFHEQYF

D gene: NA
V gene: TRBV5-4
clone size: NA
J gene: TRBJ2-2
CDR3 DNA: TGTGCCAGCAGCCTAATGGGACCCGGGGAGCTGTTTTTT
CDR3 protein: CASSLMGPGELFF

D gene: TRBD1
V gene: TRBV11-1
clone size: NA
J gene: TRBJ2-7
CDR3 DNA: TGTGCCAGCAGCTTTACAGGGGCCTCCTACGAGCAGTACTTC
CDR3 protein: CASSFTGASYEQYF

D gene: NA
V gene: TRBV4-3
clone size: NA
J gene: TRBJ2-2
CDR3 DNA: TGCGCCAGCAGTCCAGGGAGATGGGGCACCGGGGAGCTGTTTTTT
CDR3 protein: CASSPGRWGTGELFF

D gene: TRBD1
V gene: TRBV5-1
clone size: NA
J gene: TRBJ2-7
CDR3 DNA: TGCGCCAGCAGCTTGGCAGGGGGCGCTGGGTACGAGCAGTACTTC
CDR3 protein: CASSLAGGAGYEQYF

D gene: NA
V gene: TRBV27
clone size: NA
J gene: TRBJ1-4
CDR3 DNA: TGTGCCAGCAGTGGATCAGGGAACCAGGGGAAACTGTTTTTT
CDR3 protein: CASSGSGNQGKLFF

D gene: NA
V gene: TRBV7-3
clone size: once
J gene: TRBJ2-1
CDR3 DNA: TGTGCCAGCAGCTTGGGTTTCCACAATGAGCAGTTCTTC
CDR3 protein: CASSLGFHNEQFF

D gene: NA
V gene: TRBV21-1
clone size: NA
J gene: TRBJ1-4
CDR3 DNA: TGTGCCAGCAGCCCATCGGATGAAAAACTGTTTTTT
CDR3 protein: CASSPSDEKLFF

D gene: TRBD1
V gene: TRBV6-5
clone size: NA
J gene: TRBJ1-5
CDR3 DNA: TGTGCCAGCAGGAGTGGGACAGGTGGAAACCAGCCCCAGCATTTT
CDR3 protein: CASRSGTGGNQPQHF

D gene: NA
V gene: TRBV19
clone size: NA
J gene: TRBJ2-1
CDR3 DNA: TGTGCCAGTAGTATCGGGCGGGATTACAATGAGCAGTTCTTC
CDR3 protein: CASSIGRDYNEQFF

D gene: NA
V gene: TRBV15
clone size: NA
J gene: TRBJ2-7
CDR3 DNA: TGTGCCACCAGCAGCTTCATGAGCGGGCTAACCTACGAGCAGTACTTC
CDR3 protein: CATSSFMSGLTYEQYF

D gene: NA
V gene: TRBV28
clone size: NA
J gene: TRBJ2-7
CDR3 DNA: TGTGCCAGCAGCTTAGGGGGGAGTGGAACCTACGAGCAGTACTTC
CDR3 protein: CASSLGGSGTYEQYF

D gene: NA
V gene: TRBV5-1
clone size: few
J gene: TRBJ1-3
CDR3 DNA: TGCGCCAGCAGCTTAGAGGTCACTGGAAACACCATATATTTT
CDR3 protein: CASSLEVTGNTIYF

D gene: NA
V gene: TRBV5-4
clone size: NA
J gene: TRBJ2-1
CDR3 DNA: TGTGCCAGCAGCTTGGACGGGGGGCTCAATGAGCAGTTCTTC
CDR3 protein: CASSLDGGLNEQFF

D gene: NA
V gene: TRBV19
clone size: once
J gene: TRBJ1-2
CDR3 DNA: TGTGCCAGTAGTATCCGCAGGGACAACTATGGCTACACCTTC
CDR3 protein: CASSIRRDNYGYTF

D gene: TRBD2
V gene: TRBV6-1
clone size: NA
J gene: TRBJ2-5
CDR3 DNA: TGTGCCAGCGGGGGGGTACGGCTTCAAGAGACCCAGTACTTC
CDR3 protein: CASGGVRLQETQYF

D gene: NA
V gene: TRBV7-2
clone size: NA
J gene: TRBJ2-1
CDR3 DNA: TGTGCCAGCAGCTTACGGCCTCCTCCTAATGAGCAGTTCTTC
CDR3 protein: CASSLRPPPNEQFF

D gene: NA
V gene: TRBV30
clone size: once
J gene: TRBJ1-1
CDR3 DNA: TGTGCCTGGAGTGTAGGCAGGACGAACACTGAAGCTTTCTTT
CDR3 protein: CAWSVGRTNTEAFF

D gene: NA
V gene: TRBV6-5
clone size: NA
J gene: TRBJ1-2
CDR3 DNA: TGTGCCAGCAGTTACGGCCAGTCCTCTTCCTACTATGGCTACACCTTC
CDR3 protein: CASSYGQSSSYYGYTF

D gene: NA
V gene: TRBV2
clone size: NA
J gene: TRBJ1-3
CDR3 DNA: TGTGCCAGCATGCAAACCTCTGGAAACACCATATATTTT
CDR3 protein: CASMQTSGNTIYF

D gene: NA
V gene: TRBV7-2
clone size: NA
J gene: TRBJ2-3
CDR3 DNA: TGTGCCAGCAGCTACCGAGATACGCAGTATTTT
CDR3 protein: CASSYRDTQYF

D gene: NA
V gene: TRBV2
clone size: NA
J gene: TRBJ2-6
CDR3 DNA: TGTGCCAAGGACAGACCTGGGGCCAACGTCCTGACTTTC
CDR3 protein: CAKDRPGANVLTF